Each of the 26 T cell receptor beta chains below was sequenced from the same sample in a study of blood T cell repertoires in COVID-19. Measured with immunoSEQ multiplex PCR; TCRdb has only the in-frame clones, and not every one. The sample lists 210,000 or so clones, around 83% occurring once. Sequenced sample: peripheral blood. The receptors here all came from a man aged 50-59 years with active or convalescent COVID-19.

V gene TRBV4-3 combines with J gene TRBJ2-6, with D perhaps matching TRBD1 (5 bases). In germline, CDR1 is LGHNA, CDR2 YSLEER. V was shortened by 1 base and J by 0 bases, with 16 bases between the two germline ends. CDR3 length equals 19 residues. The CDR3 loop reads CASSQVAQAPFSGANVLTF. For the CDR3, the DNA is TGCGCCAGCAGCCAAGTCGCACAGGCGCCTTTCTCTGGGGCCAACGTCCTGACTTTC.

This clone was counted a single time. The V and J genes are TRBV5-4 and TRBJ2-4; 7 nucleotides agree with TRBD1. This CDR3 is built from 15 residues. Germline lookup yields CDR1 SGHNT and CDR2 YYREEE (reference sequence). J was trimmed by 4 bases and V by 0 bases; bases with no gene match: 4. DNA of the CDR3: TGTGCCAGCAGCTTGGTTAAGGGACAGAAAAACATTCAGTACTTC. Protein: CASSLVKGQKNIQYF.

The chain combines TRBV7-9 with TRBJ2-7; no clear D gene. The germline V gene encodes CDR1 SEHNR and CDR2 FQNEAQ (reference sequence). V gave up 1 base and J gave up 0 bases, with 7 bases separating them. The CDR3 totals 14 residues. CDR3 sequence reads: CASSLEVGSYEQYF. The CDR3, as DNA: TGTGCCAGCAGCTTAGAAGTCGGCTCCTACGAGCAGTACTTC.

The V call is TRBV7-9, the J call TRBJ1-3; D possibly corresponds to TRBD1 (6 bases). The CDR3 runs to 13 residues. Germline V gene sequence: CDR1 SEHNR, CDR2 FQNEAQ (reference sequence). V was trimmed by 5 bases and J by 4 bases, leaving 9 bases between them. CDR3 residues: CASSRGQGNTIYF. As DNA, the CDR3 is TGTGCCAGCAGCAGAGGACAGGGAAACACCATATATTTT.

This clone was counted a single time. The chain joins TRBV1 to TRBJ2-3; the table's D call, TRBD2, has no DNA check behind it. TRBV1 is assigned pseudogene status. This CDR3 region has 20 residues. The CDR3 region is CTSSHATSGRIRPGTDTQYF. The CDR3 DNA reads TGCACCAGCAGCCACGCGACTAGCGGGAGAATTCGACCGGGCACAGATACGCAGTATTTT.

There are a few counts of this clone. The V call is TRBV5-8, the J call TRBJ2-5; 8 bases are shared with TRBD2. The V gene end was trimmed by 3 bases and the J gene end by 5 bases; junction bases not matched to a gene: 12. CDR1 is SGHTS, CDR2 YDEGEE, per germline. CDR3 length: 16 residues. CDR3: CASSYRSGGGRETQYF. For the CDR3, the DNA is TGTGCCAGCAGCTATAGGTCGGGGGGGGGCAGGGAGACCCAGTACTTC.

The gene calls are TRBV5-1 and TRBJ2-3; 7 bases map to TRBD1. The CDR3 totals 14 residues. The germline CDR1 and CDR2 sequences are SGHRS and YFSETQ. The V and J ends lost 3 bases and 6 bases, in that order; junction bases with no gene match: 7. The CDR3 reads CASSSQGIGDTQYF. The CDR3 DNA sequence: TGCGCCAGCAGCTCACAGGGGATAGGGGATACGCAGTATTTT. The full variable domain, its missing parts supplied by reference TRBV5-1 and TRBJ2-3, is KAGVTQTPRYLIKTRGQQVTLSCSPISGHRSVSWYQQTPGQGLQFLFEYFSETQRNKGNFPGRFSGRQFSNSRSEMNVSTLELGDSALYLCASSSQGIGDTQYFGPGTRLTVL.

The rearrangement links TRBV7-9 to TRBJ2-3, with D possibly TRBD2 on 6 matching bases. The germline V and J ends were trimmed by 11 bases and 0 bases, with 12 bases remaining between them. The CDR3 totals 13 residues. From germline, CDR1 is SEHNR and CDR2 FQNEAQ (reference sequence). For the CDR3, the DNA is TGTGCCGTGGAGGCGGGGAGCACAGATACGCAGTATTTT. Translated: CAVEAGSTDTQYF.

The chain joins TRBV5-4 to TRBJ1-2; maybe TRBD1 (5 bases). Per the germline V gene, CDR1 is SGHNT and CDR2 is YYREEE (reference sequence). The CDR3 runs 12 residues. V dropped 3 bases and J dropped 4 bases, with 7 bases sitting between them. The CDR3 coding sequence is TGTGCCAGCAGCTCCGACAGCTATGGCTACACCTTC. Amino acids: CASSSDSYGYTF.

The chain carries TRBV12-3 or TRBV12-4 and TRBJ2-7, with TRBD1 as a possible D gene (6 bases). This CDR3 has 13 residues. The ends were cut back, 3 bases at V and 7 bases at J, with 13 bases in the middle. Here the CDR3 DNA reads TGTGCCAGCAGTTTTCTGGGGGCTGGGGAGCAGTACTTC. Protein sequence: CASSFLGAGEQYF.

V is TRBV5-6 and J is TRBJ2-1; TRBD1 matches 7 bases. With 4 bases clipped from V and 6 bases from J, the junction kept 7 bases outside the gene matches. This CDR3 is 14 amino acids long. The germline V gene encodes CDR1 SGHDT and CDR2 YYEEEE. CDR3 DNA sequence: TGTGCCAGCAGCCCGTATTACAGGGGCAATGAGCAGTTCTTC. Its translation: CASSPYYRGNEQFF.

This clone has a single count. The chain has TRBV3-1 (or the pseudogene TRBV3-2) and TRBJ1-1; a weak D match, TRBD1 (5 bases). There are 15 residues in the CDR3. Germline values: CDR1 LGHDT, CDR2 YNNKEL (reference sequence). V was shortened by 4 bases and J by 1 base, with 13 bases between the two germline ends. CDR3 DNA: TGTGCCAGCAGCCCTCGCCACGGACAGAACACTGAAGCTTTCTTT. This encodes CASSPRHGQNTEAFF.

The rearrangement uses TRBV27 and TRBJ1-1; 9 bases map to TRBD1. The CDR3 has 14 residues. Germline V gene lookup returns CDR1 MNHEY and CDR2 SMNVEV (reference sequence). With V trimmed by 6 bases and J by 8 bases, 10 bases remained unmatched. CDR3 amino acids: CASRLQGAYDEAFF. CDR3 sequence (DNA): TGTGCCAGCAGGCTACAGGGGGCTTACGACGAAGCTTTCTTT.

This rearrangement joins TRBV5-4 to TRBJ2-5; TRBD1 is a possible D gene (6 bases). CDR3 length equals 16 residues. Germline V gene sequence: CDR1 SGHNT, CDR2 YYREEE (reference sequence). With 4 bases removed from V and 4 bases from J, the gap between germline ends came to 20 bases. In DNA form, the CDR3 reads TGTGCCAGCAGCCCCCACAGTGGGGGCGCCCCAGAGACCCAGTACTTC. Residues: CASSPHSGGAPETQYF.

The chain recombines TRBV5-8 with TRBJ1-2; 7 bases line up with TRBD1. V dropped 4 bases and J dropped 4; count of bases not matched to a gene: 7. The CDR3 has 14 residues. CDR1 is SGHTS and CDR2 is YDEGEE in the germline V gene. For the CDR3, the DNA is TGTGCCAGCAGCCTCGGGACAGCCTTCTATGGCTACACCTTC. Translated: CASSLGTAFYGYTF.

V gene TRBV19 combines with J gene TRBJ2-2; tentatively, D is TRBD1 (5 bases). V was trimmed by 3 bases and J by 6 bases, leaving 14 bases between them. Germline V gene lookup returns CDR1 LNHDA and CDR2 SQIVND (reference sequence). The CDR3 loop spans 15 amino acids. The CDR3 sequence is CASSIGQGKAGELFF. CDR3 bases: TGTGCCAGTAGTATCGGGCAGGGTAAGGCCGGGGAGCTGTTTTTT.

The DNA for the CDR3 is TGCGCCAGCAGCGTAGGGACTAGACGGGGAGAGACCCAGTACTTC. Translated: CASSVGTRRGETQYF. The chain combines TRBV5-1 with TRBJ2-5, with 8 bases that match TRBD2. The CDR3 is 15 residues long. The germline V gene has CDR1 SGHRS and CDR2 YFSETQ. The junction had 9 bases not matched to a gene; V was cut back by 4 bases and J by 4 bases.

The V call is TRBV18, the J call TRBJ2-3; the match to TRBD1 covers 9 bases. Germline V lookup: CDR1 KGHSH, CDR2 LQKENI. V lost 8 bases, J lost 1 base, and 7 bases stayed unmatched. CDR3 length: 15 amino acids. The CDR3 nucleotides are TGTGCCAGCGATGGCCGACAGGGGGGCACAGATACGCAGTATTTT. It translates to CASDGRQGGTDTQYF.

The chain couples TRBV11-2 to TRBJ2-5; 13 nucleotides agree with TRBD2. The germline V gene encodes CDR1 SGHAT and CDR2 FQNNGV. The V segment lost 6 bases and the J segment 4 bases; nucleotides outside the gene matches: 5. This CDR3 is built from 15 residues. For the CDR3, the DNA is TGTGCCAGCAGTACTAGCGGGGGGGGCTCAGAGACCCAGTACTTC. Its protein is CASSTSGGGSETQYF.

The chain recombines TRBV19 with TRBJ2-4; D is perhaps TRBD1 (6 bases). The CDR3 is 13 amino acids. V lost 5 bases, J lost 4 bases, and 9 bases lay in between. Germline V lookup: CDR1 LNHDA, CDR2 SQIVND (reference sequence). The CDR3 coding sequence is TGTGCCAGTAGTGTCGGACAGAAAAACATTCAGTACTTC. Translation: CASSVGQKNIQYF.

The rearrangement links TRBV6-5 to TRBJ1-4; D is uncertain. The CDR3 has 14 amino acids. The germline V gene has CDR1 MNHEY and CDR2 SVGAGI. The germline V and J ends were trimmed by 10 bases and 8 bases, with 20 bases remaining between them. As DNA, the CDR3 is TGTGCCACCCGAGTGAACCGGGGTGGGGAAAAACTGTTTTTT. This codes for CATRVNRGGEKLFF.

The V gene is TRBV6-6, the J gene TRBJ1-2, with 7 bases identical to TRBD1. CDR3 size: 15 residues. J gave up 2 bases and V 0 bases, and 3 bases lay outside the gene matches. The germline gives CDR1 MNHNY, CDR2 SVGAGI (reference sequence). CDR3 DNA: TGTGCCAGCAGTTACTCTGGCAGGGGGAACTATGGCTACACCTTC. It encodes CASSYSGRGNYGYTF.

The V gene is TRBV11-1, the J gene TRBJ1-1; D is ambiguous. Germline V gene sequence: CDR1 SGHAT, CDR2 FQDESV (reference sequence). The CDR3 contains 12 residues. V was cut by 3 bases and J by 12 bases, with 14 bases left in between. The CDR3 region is CASSFGLEGTFF. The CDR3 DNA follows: TGTGCCAGCAGCTTTGGCCTGGAGGGAACTTTCTTT.

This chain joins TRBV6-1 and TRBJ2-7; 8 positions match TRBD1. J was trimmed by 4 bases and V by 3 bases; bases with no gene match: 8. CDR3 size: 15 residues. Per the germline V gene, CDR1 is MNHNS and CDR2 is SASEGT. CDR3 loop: CASSDPGTGGYEQYF. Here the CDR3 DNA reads TGTGCCAGCAGTGACCCCGGGACAGGAGGATACGAGCAGTACTTC.

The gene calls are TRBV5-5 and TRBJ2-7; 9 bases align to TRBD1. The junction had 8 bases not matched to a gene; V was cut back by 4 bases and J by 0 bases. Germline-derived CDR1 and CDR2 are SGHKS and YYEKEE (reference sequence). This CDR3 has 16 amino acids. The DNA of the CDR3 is TGTGCCAGCAGCACCGGGACAGGGATCAGCTCCTACGAGCAGTACTTC. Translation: CASSTGTGISSYEQYF.

CDR3 in amino acids: CASSLSSAGWDTQYF. CDR3 in DNA: TGTGCCAGCAGTTTATCGTCCGCGGGTTGGGATACGCAGTATTTT. This chain links TRBV27 with TRBJ2-3; tentatively, D is TRBD2 (5 bases). The CDR3 consists of 15 residues. The V gene's germline CDR1 is MNHEY and CDR2 SMNVEV (reference sequence). Trimming removed 0 bases at V and 6 bases at J, with 13 bases between.